The rows below give T cell receptor beta chains drawn from one sample of a study of blood T cells in healthy people across ages. MiXCR was run by TCRdb on the 5' RACE reads, yielding one entry per CDR3 protein. This sample yields approximately 800,000 distinct CDR3 sequences, of which around 24% are seen a single time; less than 3.5% belongs to the top ten. These same records also appear under a second study, on T cells of mothers and their children.

The sequencing sample was made of blood. The receptor source for this set is a boy aged 5 to 17 in good health. Both conserved end residues are part of each CDR3. The order of the fields is D gene, V gene, clone size, J gene, CDR3 protein, CDR3 DNA. D genes are given only for firm matches. The size entry is marked missing in some rows and otherwise reads once, few, many or a size class.

TRBD1,TRBV7-8,few,TRBJ2-7,CASGQNPYEQYF,TGTGCCTCGGGACAGAACCCCTACGAGCAGTACTTC
TRBD1,TRBV5-4,few,TRBJ2-7,CASGRQGADEQYF,TGTGCCAGCGGAAGACAGGGGGCAGACGAGCAGTACTTC
NA,TRBV6-2/TRBV6-3,NA,TRBJ2-6,CASGGLAGANVLTF,TGTGCCAGCGGGGGGTTAGCTGGGGCCAACGTCCTGACTTTC
TRBD1,TRBV7-8,NA,TRBJ2-1,CASSFRTGSGHNEQFF,TGTGCCAGCAGCTTTCGGACAGGGAGTGGTCACAATGAGCAGTTCTTC
NA,TRBV29-1,NA,TRBJ2-1,CSVVPRLNYNEQLF,TGCAGCGTTGTCCCCAGGTTGAATTACAATGAGCAGCTCTTC
TRBD2,TRBV7-6,NA,TRBJ2-5,CASSFPPRLAGTLETQYF,TGTGCCAGCAGCTTTCCCCCCCGACTAGCGGGGACTTTGGAGACCCAGTACTTC
TRBD1,TRBV5-1,few,TRBJ2-5,CASSQTGGEETQYF,TGCGCCAGCAGCCAGACAGGGGGAGAAGAGACCCAGTACTTC
TRBD1,TRBV7-9,NA,TRBJ2-5,CASSRGTGGYEETQYF,TGTGCCAGCAGCCGGGGGACAGGGGGCTATGAGGAGACCCAGTACTTC
NA,TRBV4-2,NA,TRBJ1-2,CASRQGRETRGYTF,TGTGCCAGCAGACAAGGGCGCGAAACCCGTGGCTACACCTTC
NA,TRBV12-3/TRBV12-4,NA,TRBJ2-3,CASSLSDGLPTDTQYF,TGTGCCAGCAGTTTATCAGACGGTCTACCCACAGATACGCAGTATTTT
NA,TRBV30,few,TRBJ2-4,CAWSVQGPAKNIQYF,TGTGCCTGGAGTGTCCAGGGACCAGCCAAAAACATTCAGTACTTC
NA,TRBV11-1,NA,TRBJ2-7,CASSLTTGRSEQYF,TGTGCCAGCAGCTTAACTACAGGCCGATCCGAGCAGTACTTC
TRBD1,TRBV28,NA,TRBJ1-2,CASSLGNRGFGYTF,TGTGCCAGCAGTTTAGGGAACAGGGGGTTTGGCTACACCTTC
TRBD1,TRBV5-1,few,TRBJ2-7,CASSTGQVYGQYF,TGCGCCAGCAGCACCGGACAGGTCTACGGGCAGTACTTC
TRBD2,TRBV20-1,few,TRBJ2-3,CSAGLAGPTDTQYF,TGCAGTGCCGGACTAGCGGGGCCCACAGATACGCAGTATTTT
TRBD1,TRBV27,NA,TRBJ2-7,CASSFNRGPYEQYF,TGTGCCAGCAGTTTCAACAGGGGTCCGTACGAGCAGTACTTC
TRBD1,TRBV4-1,few,TRBJ2-1,CASSHSDRGPYNEQFF,TGCGCCAGCAGCCACTCGGACAGGGGGCCCTACAATGAGCAGTTCTTC
NA,TRBV5-1,few,TRBJ2-7,CASSLDSAAGYEQYF,TGCGCCAGCAGCTTGGATTCTGCGGCAGGCTACGAGCAGTACTTC
NA,TRBV10-2,NA,TRBJ1-1,CASSVAGPSTEAFF,TGCGCCAGCAGTGTGGCGGGGCCCAGCACTGAAGCTTTCTTT
TRBD2,TRBV25-1,NA,TRBJ2-5,CASSEWSLAGEQETQYF,TGTGCCAGCAGTGAATGGAGCCTAGCGGGGGAACAAGAGACCCAGTACTTC
TRBD2,TRBV5-1,NA,TRBJ2-5,CASSPTPTSGGTQYF,TGCGCCAGCTCCCCTACCCCCACTAGCGGAGGGACCCAGTACTTC
TRBD1,TRBV19,NA,TRBJ2-1,CASSPTGALNNEQFF,TGTGCCAGTAGTCCAACAGGGGCCCTTAACAATGAGCAGTTCTTC
TRBD2,TRBV25-1,NA,TRBJ2-3,CASSPSLGLAGGPRDTQYF,TGTGCCAGCAGTCCCTCCCTCGGACTAGCGGGAGGGCCCAGAGATACGCAGTATTTT
TRBD1,TRBV7-7,few,TRBJ2-7,CASSLGFDRGEQYF,TGTGCCAGCAGCTTAGGGTTCGACAGGGGCGAGCAGTACTTC
TRBD1,TRBV24-1,NA,TRBJ2-3,CATRRQGTDTQYF,TGTGCCACCAGACGACAGGGGACAGATACGCAGTATTTT
TRBD1,TRBV10-3,NA,TRBJ1-1,CATLQGANTEAFF,TGTGCCACTTTACAGGGGGCGAACACTGAAGCTTTCTTT
NA,TRBV10-2,NA,TRBJ2-7,CASGGKVNEQYF,TGCGCCAGCGGGGGTAAGGTGAACGAGCAGTACTTC
NA,TRBV5-4,NA,TRBJ2-4,CASSLGGLLNIQYF,TGTGCCAGCAGCTTAGGAGGGCTACTGAACATTCAGTACTTC
TRBD2,TRBV9,few,TRBJ2-1,CASSPTGTSGGGEQFF,TGTGCCAGCAGCCCAACCGGGACTAGCGGGGGGGGTGAGCAGTTCTTC
NA,TRBV9,many,TRBJ2-3,CASSVGGSTDTQYF,TGCGCCAGCAGTGTAGGAGGGAGCACAGATACGCAGTATTTT
NA,TRBV2,NA,TRBJ2-6,CASSVEADSGANVLTF,TGTGCCAGCTCGGTCGAGGCAGACTCTGGGGCCAACGTCCTGACTTTC
NA,TRBV11-3,few,TRBJ2-2,CASSQFTNTGELFF,TGTGCCAGCAGCCAATTTACGAACACCGGGGAGCTGTTTTTT
NA,TRBV7-3,many,TRBJ2-5,CASSPRGGKETQYF,TGTGCCAGCAGCCCCCGGGGAGGAAAAGAGACCCAGTACTTC
NA,TRBV9,NA,TRBJ2-3,CASSVGLSPLDTQYF,TGTGCCAGCAGCGTGGGACTTTCCCCCCTAGATACGCAGTATTTT
TRBD1,TRBV29-1,NA,TRBJ2-5,CSVNTGGQETQYF,TGCAGCGTTAACACAGGGGGCCAAGAGACCCAGTACTTC
NA,TRBV2,few,TRBJ1-1,CASLLENTEAFF,TGTGCCAGTCTACTCGAGAACACTGAAGCTTTCTTT
NA,TRBV6-2/TRBV6-3,few,TRBJ1-3,CASSYRTSGNTIYF,TGTGCCAGCAGTTACCGGACGTCGGGAAACACCATATATTTT
TRBD1,TRBV20-1,many,TRBJ1-2,CSAPGQLYGYTF,TGCAGTGCTCCGGGACAGCTTTATGGCTACACCTTC
NA,TRBV12-3/TRBV12-4,many,TRBJ1-1,CASSLGPNTEAFF,TGTGCCAGCAGTTTAGGTCCGAACACTGAAGCTTTCTTT
NA,TRBV12-3/TRBV12-4,few,TRBJ2-7,CASSYDPPGQYF,TGTGCCAGCAGTTACGACCCACCAGGGCAGTACTTC
TRBD2,TRBV20-1,few,TRBJ2-3,CSATGGEADTQYF,TGCAGTGCTACGGGGGGGGAGGCAGATACGCAGTATTTT
NA,TRBV15,few,TRBJ1-5,CATSRVVENPYSNQPQHF,TGTGCCACCAGCAGAGTCGTTGAGAACCCCTATAGCAATCAGCCCCAGCATTTT
NA,TRBV29-1,few,TRBJ1-1,CSGEGGGVRSEAFF,TGCAGCGGGGAGGGCGGAGGGGTTCGATCTGAAGCTTTCTTT
NA,TRBV19,few,TRBJ1-4,CASSTVENEKLFF,TGTGCCAGTAGCACAGTCGAAAATGAAAAACTGTTTTTT
NA,TRBV20-1,few,TRBJ1-1,CSARPLDTEAFF,TGCAGTGCTAGGCCCCTTGACACTGAAGCTTTCTTT